This T cell receptor beta chain was found in a study of T cells in Graves' hyperthyroidism and ophthalmopathy. Graves' hyperthyroidism without ophthalmopathy progression within 18 months was termed stable. For the diagnoses, clinical symptoms, serum thyroxine and TRAb, thyroid ultrasound and orbital computed tomography were used. Germline V lookup: CDR1 KGHSH, CDR2 LQKENI. This CDR3 is built from 15 residues. J lost 3 bases, V lost 3 bases, and 2 bases had no gene match. As concerns this clonotype: Antigen: not known.

Study-level points and caveats: Before onset, ophthalmopathy was predicted by the model a median around 6 months earlier. The majority of expanded thyroid clonotypes above 0.001 also appeared in blood.

Authors of the study amplified TCR beta CDR3 regions from RNA transcripts. When the TCR CDR3 underwent first-round RT-PCR, the HTBI primer set was used. MiXCR, run by TCRdb on the multiplex PCR reads, gives a single entry per CDR3 protein. The sample shows almost 600,000 distinct CDR3 sequences, 35% to 55% of them seen only once. The sequenced material came from peripheral blood or thyroid tissue (not recorded which). The source is a woman aged 18-30 years with Graves' hyperthyroidism. The chain carries TRBV18 and TRBJ2-2, with TRBD1 matching over 9 bases. The CDR3 coding sequence is TGTGCCAGCTCACCCGGGACAGGGTACACCGGGGAGCTGTTTTTT. Translation gives CASSPGTGYTGELFF.